This TCR beta chain originates from a study of chemoradiotherapy in HPV16-positive cancers. V shed 6 bases and J 0 bases; nucleotides not matched to a gene: 5. There are 15 residues in the CDR3. The germline CDR1 and CDR2 sequences are LNHDA and SQIVND (reference sequence). Only in-frame clones appear in the TCRdb table, and some are missing; sequencing was by immunoSEQ multiplex PCR. The sample includes some 11,000 clones, 90% seen only once; the top ten take around 2.9%. The specimen was collected from a patient who underwent chemoradiotherapy. The source is a human donor with HPV-associated anogenital cancer. V usage is TRBV19 and J usage is TRBJ1-1, with 9 bases fitting TRBD1. For the CDR3, the DNA is TGTGCCAGTAGGGACAGGGGTACTATGAACACTGAAGCTTTCTTT. This sequence encodes CASRDRGTMNTEAFF.